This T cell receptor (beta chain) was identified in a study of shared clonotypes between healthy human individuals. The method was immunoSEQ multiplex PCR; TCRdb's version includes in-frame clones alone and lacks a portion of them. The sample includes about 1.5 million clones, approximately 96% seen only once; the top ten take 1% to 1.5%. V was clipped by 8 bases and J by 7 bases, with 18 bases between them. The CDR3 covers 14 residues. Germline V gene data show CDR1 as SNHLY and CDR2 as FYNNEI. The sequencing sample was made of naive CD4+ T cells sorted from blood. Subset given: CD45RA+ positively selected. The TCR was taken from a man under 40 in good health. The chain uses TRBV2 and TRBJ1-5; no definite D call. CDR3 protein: CASLAVGLGQPQHF. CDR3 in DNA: TGTGCCAGCCTTGCGGTGGGGTTGGGGCAGCCCCAGCATTTT. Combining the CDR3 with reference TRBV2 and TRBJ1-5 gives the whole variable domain EPEVTQTPSHQVTQMGQEVILRCVPISNHLYFYWYRQILGQKVEFLVSFYNNEISEKSEIFDDQFSVERPDGSNFTLKIRSTKLEDSAMYFCASLAVGLGQPQHFGDGTRLSIL.